These T cell receptor beta chains were read from a single sample in a study of cytomegalovirus exposure and HLA in healthy donors. The data were produced by immunoSEQ multiplex PCR, yet TCRdb's version contains in-frame clones alone and is incomplete. The sample shows under 200,000 clones, around 80% of them seen only once. The sequenced material came from PBMCs. Receptors were obtained from a woman in her 30s in good health and CMV-seropositive. Each CDR3 is given with its conserved first and last residue. The D gene is left open where the match is weak. Expanded clones get a size class; other rows say once, few or many, or leave the size out.

j_call v_call clone_size d_call cdr3_aa cdr3_nt
TRBJ2-1 TRBV7-9 - TRBD1 CASRQGAYEQFF TGTGCCAGCAGGCAGGGGGCGTATGAGCAGTTCTTC
TRBJ2-7 TRBV27 - TRBD1 CASSTLGQGTSYEQYF TGTGCCAGCAGTACCCTTGGACAGGGCACTTCCTACGAGCAGTACTTC
TRBJ1-3 TRBV13 - - CASSLSGNTIYF TGTGCCAGCAGCTTATCGGGAAACACCATATATTTT
TRBJ1-4 TRBV5-1 - TRBD1 CASSLTLHGRGQGSKLFF TGCGCCAGCAGCTTAACGCTACACGGCCGGGGACAGGGTTCAAAACTGTTTTTT
TRBJ2-7 TRBV7-9 - - CSSSRPGWDYEQYF TGTTCCAGCAGCCGTCCAGGGTGGGACTACGAGCAGTACTTC
TRBJ1-3 TRBV27 - - CASSPLRGSGNTIYF TGTGCCAGCAGTCCCCTGCGGGGCTCTGGAAACACCATATATTTT
TRBJ1-2 TRBV5-1 - - CASSLVGLGQVVGYTF TGCGCCAGCAGCTTGGTCGGTTTAGGTCAGGTGGTTGGCTACACCTTC
TRBJ1-1 TRBV7-9 - - CASSPQGLGTEAFF TGTGCCAGCAGCCCCCAGGGGTTAGGCACTGAAGCTTTCTTT
TRBJ1-2 TRBV10-3 - - CAISESPRNNYGYTF TGTGCCATCAGTGAGTCTCCGAGGAATAACTATGGCTACACCTTC
TRBJ2-3 TRBV2 - - CASLYSTDTQYF TGTGCCAGCCTGTATAGCACAGATACGCAGTATTTT
TRBJ2-7 TRBV14 - TRBD2 CASSPGLAATYEQYF TGTGCCAGCAGCCCCGGACTAGCGGCGACCTACGAGCAGTACTTC
TRBJ1-4 TRBV6-5 few - CASRLQVATNEKLFF TGTGCCAGCAGATTACAGGTTGCAACTAATGAAAAACTGTTTTTT
TRBJ1-2 TRBV5-1 - TRBD1 CASSFGTGNGYTF TGCGCCAGCAGCTTCGGGACAGGCAATGGCTACACCTTC
TRBJ2-7 TRBV13 - - CASSLGKGTYEQYF TGTGCCAGCAGCTTGGGTAAGGGGACTTACGAGCAGTACTTC
TRBJ2-5 TRBV4-1 - - CASSPPGGTNQETQYF TGCGCCAGCAGCCCACCAGGGGGGACAAACCAAGAGACCCAGTACTTC
TRBJ2-6 TRBV15 once - CATSRDRSGANVPTF TGTGCCACCAGCAGAGACAGGTCTGGGGCCAACGTCCCGACTTTC
TRBJ1-2 TRBV18 once TRBD1 CASSPFDRGQVYGYTF TGTGCCAGCTCACCATTTGACAGGGGGCAAGTGTATGGCTACACCTTC
TRBJ2-5 TRBV2 - - CASTRGGRVICWASSYQETQYF TGTGCCAGCACGAGGGGGGGCAGGGTGATCTGTTGGGCTAGCAGCTATCAAGAGACCCAGTACTTC
TRBJ2-2 TRBV11-3 - TRBD1 CASSLDRGQVGELFF TGTGCCAGCAGCCTAGACAGGGGTCAGGTCGGGGAGCTGTTTTTT
TRBJ1-2 TRBV5-4 few - CASSGGMAVGYGYTF TGTGCCAGCTCCGGAGGCATGGCAGTTGGATATGGCTACACCTTC
TRBJ2-5 TRBV29-1 - - CSVHGVGTQYF TGCAGCGTACACGGGGTCGGGACCCAGTACTTC
TRBJ1-2 TRBV5-8 - - CASSHDRGGSGYTF TGTGCCAGCAGCCACGACCGGGGGGGCTCTGGCTACACCTTC
TRBJ1-2 TRBV7-9 - - CASSHAQGYGYTF TGTGCCAGCAGCCACGCACAGGGATATGGCTACACCTTC
TRBJ2-7 TRBV4-1 - - CASSPPTPTYEQYF TGCGCCAGCAGCCCTCCGACTCCCACCTACGAGCAGTACTTC
TRBJ1-6 TRBV4-3 - TRBD1 CASSQGGTGGNSPLHF TGCGCCAGCAGCCAAGGAGGGACAGGGGGTAACTCACCCCTCCACTTT
TRBJ2-3 TRBV11-3 - - CASSFSPTGNTDTQYF TGTGCCAGCAGCTTCTCACCGACAGGCAACACAGATACGCAGTATTTT
TRBJ1-4 TRBV27 - - CASSAAGRENEKLFF TGTGCCAGCAGTGCCGCCGGGAGAGAAAATGAAAAACTGTTTTTT
TRBJ1-2 TRBV6-5 - - CASSFGGPDGYTF TGTGCCAGCAGTTTCGGGGGTCCGGATGGCTACACCTTC
TRBJ1-1 TRBV2 - - CASSARASTTEAFF TGTGCCAGCAGTGCCAGGGCGTCTACCACTGAAGCTTTCTTT
TRBJ2-7 TRBV5-1 - TRBD2 CASSSGSGRAFEQYF TGCGCCAGCAGCTCGGGTAGCGGGAGGGCGTTCGAGCAGTACTTC
TRBJ2-4 TRBV5-1 - TRBD1 CASSLALQGAVDIQYF TGCGCCAGCAGCTTGGCCCTACAGGGGGCGGTGGACATTCAGTACTTC
TRBJ2-7 TRBV27 - TRBD1 CASSPQGWGNEQYF TGTGCCAGCAGTCCACAGGGGTGGGGGAACGAGCAGTACTTC
TRBJ2-5 TRBV10-3 few TRBD2 CAIATSGGAGAETQYF TGTGCCATCGCGACTAGCGGGGGGGCCGGGGCAGAGACCCAGTACTTC
TRBJ2-3 TRBV5-6 - TRBD2 CASSLGLAGSTDTQYF TGTGCCAGCAGCTTGGGACTAGCGGGGAGCACAGATACGCAGTATTTT
TRBJ1-4 TRBV19 - - CASRYRSRTTNEKLFF TGTGCCAGTAGATACAGGAGCAGAACAACTAATGAAAAACTGTTTTTT
TRBJ2-7 TRBV30 few TRBD2 CAWSPSRTRTVYEQYF TGTGCCTGGAGTCCCTCTAGGACTAGGACTGTCTACGAGCAGTACTTC
TRBJ2-2 TRBV19 - - CASSRGHMANTGELFF TGTGCCAGTAGTAGAGGACACATGGCGAACACCGGGGAGCTGTTTTTT
TRBJ1-3 TRBV7-6 - - CASSLGPSSGNTIYF TGTGCCAGCAGCTTAGGGCCAAGCTCTGGAAACACCATATATTTT
TRBJ2-5 TRBV7-6 - TRBD1 CASSLGQYRGETQYF TGTGCCAGCAGCTTAGGTCAATACAGGGGCGAGACCCAGTACTTC
TRBJ2-1 TRBV9 - - CASSEPSGVAYNEQFF TGTGCCAGCAGCGAGCCCTCGGGGGTAGCATACAATGAGCAGTTCTTC
TRBJ2-3 TRBV4-3 - TRBD2 CASSQGALAGVGFADWDTQYF TGCGCCAGCAGCCAAGGAGCCCTAGCGGGAGTTGGGTTTGCTGATTGGGATACGCAGTATTTT
TRBJ2-3 TRBV28 - TRBD1 CASSRQGVGTDTQYF TGTGCCAGCAGCAGACAGGGGGTTGGCACAGATACGCAGTATTTT
TRBJ2-7 TRBV19 - - CASSLWGQGYPYEQYF TGTGCCAGTAGTCTATGGGGGCAGGGATACCCCTACGAGCAGTACTTC
TRBJ2-3 TRBV4-3 - TRBD2 CASSQDRAGGPGDTQYF TGCGCCAGCAGCCAAGATAGAGCGGGAGGGCCGGGGGATACGCAGTATTTT
TRBJ1-3 TRBV4-2 - - CASSQDATGTSGNTIYF TGTGCCAGCAGCCAAGACGCAACCGGGACATCGGGAAACACCATATATTTT
TRBJ1-6 TRBV4-3 - TRBD1 CASSQDSPGTGGRFGYNSPLHF TGCGCCAGCAGCCAAGATTCCCCCGGGACAGGGGGCAGGTTCGGATATAATTCACCCCTCCACTTT
TRBJ2-2 TRBV5-1 - TRBD1 CASSIPETGTENTGELFF TGCGCCAGCAGCATCCCTGAAACCGGGACAGAAAACACCGGGGAGCTGTTTTTT
TRBJ2-1 TRBV29-1 - TRBD1 CSVEGSQGDNEQFF TGCAGCGTTGAAGGGTCACAGGGGGACAATGAGCAGTTCTTC
TRBJ1-4 TRBV4-1 once TRBD1 CASSPRQGVNEKLFF TGCGCCAGCAGCCCCAGACAGGGCGTGAATGAAAAACTGTTTTTT
TRBJ2-5 TRBV7-6 - - CASSLAGTSGTQYF TGTGCCAGCAGCTTAGCGGGCACCTCCGGGACCCAGTACTTC
TRBJ1-1 TRBV7-9 - - CASSLVEGITEAFF TGTGCCAGCAGCTTAGTGGAGGGGATCACTGAAGCTTTCTTT